This passage covers 17 T cell receptor beta chains from one sample sequenced in a study of shared clonotypes between healthy human individuals. Only in-frame clones appear in the TCRdb table, and some are missing; sequencing was by immunoSEQ multiplex PCR. The sample has 450,000 to 650,000 clones; about 80% are singletons. Material for sequencing was PBMCs. These receptors were obtained from a woman aged 40 to 49 in good health. Some clones in this sample may be carry-over from other donors' samples.

This clone was found a few times. V usage is TRBV4-2 and J usage is TRBJ2-3; D may be TRBD1 or TRBD2 (5 bases each). V dropped 0 bases and J dropped 0 bases, with 10 bases sitting between them. CDR1 and CDR2 (germline): LGHNA, YNFKEQ. This CDR3 has 16 amino acids. The CDR3, as DNA: TGTGCCAGCAGCCAAGACGGGGCTGGGAGCACAGATACGCAGTATTTT. Its protein product is CASSQDGAGSTDTQYF.

This clone was recorded once. This chain links TRBV18 with TRBJ1-2; unclear D gene. This CDR3 is 15 amino acids long. V was trimmed by 3 bases and J by 3 bases, leaving 14 bases between them. CDR1 is KGHSH and CDR2 is LQKENI in the germline V gene. DNA of the CDR3: TGTGCCAGCTCACCCTCGTCCCCTTTCCACTATGGCTACACCTTC. Translated, it gives CASSPSSPFHYGYTF.

This chain uses TRBV7-2 with TRBJ2-7, with unresolved D. CDR1 SGHTA and CDR2 FQGNSA come from the germline V gene. With 1 base removed from V and 2 bases from J, the gap between germline ends came to 15 bases. The CDR3 has 16 residues. Here the CDR3 reads CASSLEVWAVPYEQYF. The CDR3 DNA reads TGTGCCAGCAGCTTAGAGGTCTGGGCAGTACCCTACGAGCAGTACTTC.

The chain has TRBV7-6 and TRBJ2-6; no reliable D call. The CDR3 totals 16 residues. CDR1 is SGHVS, CDR2 FNYEAQ, per germline. Trimming took off 1 base at V and 0 bases at J, with 7 bases between the two ends. CDR3 sequence: CASSLELTSGANVLTF. CDR3 coding DNA: TGTGCCAGCAGCTTAGAACTGACCTCTGGGGCCAACGTCCTGACTTTC.

Of note for this clone: This may be a read error: a much more frequent sequence differs by one nucleotide. This chain joins TRBV11-2 and TRBJ1-5; D is ambiguous. V lost 1 base and J 3 bases, leaving 7 bases between the germline ends. The CDR3 is made up of 14 amino acids. Per germline, CDR1 SGHAT and CDR2 FQNNGV. CDR3 in DNA: TGTGCCAGCAGCTTAGGGGGTACCAATCAGCCCCAGCATTTT. Amino acids: CASSLGGTNQPQHF.

The chain links TRBV30 to TRBJ2-2; 8 bases match TRBD2. Germline V gene sequence: CDR1 GTSNPN, CDR2 SVGIG (reference sequence). V lost 2 bases, J lost 6 bases, and 11 bases stayed unmatched. The CDR3 is 16 residues long. CDR3 loop: CAWSNSGRIGAGELFF. CDR3 DNA: TGTGCCTGGAGTAACAGCGGGAGAATCGGCGCCGGGGAGCTGTTTTTT.

The rearrangement uses TRBV11-3 and TRBJ2-1; 8 bases agree with TRBD2. The germline CDR1 and CDR2 sequences are SGHNT and YENEEA. Losses at the gene ends were 4 bases for V and 8 bases for J; bases not matched to a gene: 16. This CDR3 is 17 amino acids long. Written as DNA, the CDR3 is TGTGCCAGCAGCTCTCGGGGCTGGGGCGGGAGGACCCATGAGCAGTTCTTC. Translating it yields CASSSRGWGGRTHEQFF.

The chain employs TRBV27 and TRBJ1-5, with a possible D match to TRBD1 (6 bases). This CDR3 region has 19 residues. The germline V and J ends were trimmed by 2 bases and 1 base, with 21 bases remaining between them. Germline CDR1 is MNHEY and CDR2 is SMNVEV (reference sequence). The CDR3 spells CASSLETPTGSGSNQPQHF. The CDR3 nucleotides read TGTGCCAGCAGTTTAGAAACCCCGACAGGCAGCGGCAGCAATCAGCCCCAGCATTTT.

This clone was seen more than once but under ten times. The chain recombines TRBV29-1 with TRBJ2-5, with 10 bases lining up with TRBD2. CDR3 length: 15 amino acids. Trimming took 3 bases from V and 5 from J; bases not matched to a gene: 9. From germline, CDR1 is SQVTM and CDR2 ANQGSEA. The CDR3, as DNA: TGCAGCGTTGATTCGCTAGCGGGAGATTCTGAGACCCAGTACTTC. This translates into CSVDSLAGDSETQYF.

CDR3 coding DNA: TGTGCCAGCAGGGAAATGCTCACCGGGGAGCTGTTTTTT. Its translation: CASREMLTGELFF. The J gene is TRBJ2-2, the V gene TRBV6-1, with D unresolved. Trimming cost V 6 bases and J 4 bases, with 9 bases left between them. The CDR3 has 13 residues. Germline V gene lookup returns CDR1 MNHNS and CDR2 SASEGT.

The genes are TRBV5-6 and TRBJ2-3; 11 bases are a match to TRBD1. The CDR3 is 14 residues long. CDR1 and CDR2 (germline): SGHDT, YYEEEE. Trimming cost V 3 bases and J 5 bases; bases outside gene matches: 2. CDR3 in amino acids: CASSWGQGVDTQYF. The CDR3 coding sequence is TGTGCCAGCAGCTGGGGACAGGGGGTAGATACGCAGTATTTT.

To note about this clone: With a much larger clone just one base away, this may be a read error. The chain has TRBV28 and TRBJ2-5; D gene unclear. V was pared by 6 bases and J by 4 bases, with 3 bases between. CDR3 length: 10 amino acids. Germline assignment: CDR1 MDHEN and CDR2 SYDVKM. The CDR3 reads CASSRETQYF. For the CDR3, the DNA is TGTGCCAGCAGCCGAGAGACCCAGTACTTC.

The genes are TRBV7-3 and TRBJ2-7; 11 positions agree with TRBD2. This CDR3 has 14 amino acids. After removal of 4 bases from V and 6 bases from J, the junction contained 5 bases not matched to a gene. Germline values: CDR1 SGHTA, CDR2 FQGTGA. The CDR3 loop reads CASSSSGTSGEQYF. Here the CDR3 DNA reads TGTGCCAGCAGCTCGTCCGGGACTAGCGGCGAGCAGTACTTC.

This rearrangement joins TRBV5-6 to TRBJ2-3, with 11 bases aligning to TRBD2. CDR1 is SGHDT and CDR2 is YYEEEE in the germline V gene. This CDR3 has 15 residues. V lost 3 bases and J lost 2; bases outside the gene matches: 2. The DNA for the CDR3 is TGTGCCAGCAGCTGGGGACTAGCGGTCACAGATACGCAGTATTTT. It translates to CASSWGLAVTDTQYF.

The V call is TRBV6-6, the J call TRBJ1-5; D unresolved. This CDR3 has 13 amino acids. V was cut by 2 bases and J by 4 bases, with 6 bases left in between. The germline gives CDR1 MNHNY, CDR2 SVGAGI (reference sequence). The DNA for the CDR3 is TGTGCCAGCAGTTACGGGAATAATCAGCCCCAGCATTTT. This encodes CASSYGNNQPQHF.

The gene calls are TRBV5-1 and TRBJ2-3; 8 positions agree with TRBD2. Unmatched junction bases numbered 7, after V lost 0 bases and J lost 4 bases. CDR1 and CDR2 from the germline V gene are SGHRS and YFSETQ. The CDR3 contains 16 residues. CDR3 in amino acids: CASSLGVAGRADTQYF. In nucleotides, the CDR3 is TGCGCCAGCAGCTTGGGGGTAGCGGGAAGGGCAGATACGCAGTATTTT. The whole variable domain, filled in from reference TRBV5-1 and TRBJ2-3, reads KAGVTQTPRYLIKTRGQQVTLSCSPISGHRSVSWYQQTPGQGLQFLFEYFSETQRNKGNFPGRFSGRQFSNSRSEMNVSTLELGDSALYLCASSLGVAGRADTQYFGPGTRLTVL.

This clone was detected only once. V usage is TRBV5-1 and J usage is TRBJ1-2; D might be TRBD1 (6 bases). Trimming took 4 bases from V and 8 from J, leaving 15 bases between them. Germline-derived CDR1 and CDR2 are SGHRS and YFSETQ. The CDR3 runs to 13 residues. The CDR3 bases are TGCGCCAGCAGCCTCGACAGGTTGGGCGGCTACACCTTC. Protein: CASSLDRLGGYTF.